A selection of T cell receptor beta chains follows, all from one sample in a study of OX40 agonist ivuxolimab in advanced cancers. The assay was immunoSEQ multiplex PCR, and TCRdb's table has in-frame clones only and misses some. The sample holds 55,000 to 75,000 clones, about 85% seen once. Specimen: CD4+ or CD8+ T cells sorted from blood, collected in a trial of the OX40 agonist ivuxolimab. The receptors come from an adult with an advanced solid tumor such as melanoma, head and neck, liver or kidney cancer. The CDR3 runs from the conserved cysteine through the conserved F or W. A D gene is named only where the DNA matches it firmly. Rows give clone size only sometimes, using once, few, many, or a class for an expanded clone.

-	-	TRBV5-1	TRBJ1-3	TGCGCCAGCAGCTTGACAGGAGGAAACACCATATATTTT	CASSLTGGNTIYF
-	-	TRBV5-1	TRBJ2-5	TGCGCCAGCAGCTTGCGGGGGCTGTCCCCAGAGACCCAGTACTTC	CASSLRGLSPETQYF
once	TRBD1	TRBV7-9	TRBJ1-4	TGTGCCAGCAGCTCATACAGGACAGGTGGCGAAAAACTGTTTTTT	CASSSYRTGGEKLFF
-	-	TRBV29-1	TRBJ1-1	TGCAGCGTTGAGGTAACAGGGCGAACTGAAGCTTTCTTT	CSVEVTGRTEAFF
-	TRBD2	TRBV7-2	TRBJ2-7	TGTGCCAGCAGCTCGCCGGGACTAGCGGCCTACGAGCAGTACTTC	CASSSPGLAAYEQYF
-	-	TRBV19	TRBJ1-1	TGTGCCAGTACCAGGGCAGGAGGCACTGAAGCTTTCTTT	CASTRAGGTEAFF
-	-	TRBV14	TRBJ2-7	TGTGCCACCACCCGCCGACAGAAAACCTCCTACGAGCAGTACTTC	CATTRRQKTSYEQYF
-	-	TRBV7-6	TRBJ1-1	TGTGCCAGCAGCCGCTCTGGACAGACTAACACTGAAGCTTTCTTT	CASSRSGQTNTEAFF
-	-	TRBV5-1	TRBJ2-3	TGCGCCAGCAGCTTGGGGGCAGATACGCAGTATTTT	CASSLGADTQYF
-	-	TRBV7-3	TRBJ2-3	TGTGCCAGCAGCGAAACAAGAAGGGCAGATACGCAGTATTTT	CASSETRRADTQYF
-	-	TRBV23-1	TRBJ1-1	TGCGCCAGCAGTCAATCGAGGTCATCCCCTGAAGCTTTCTTT	CASSQSRSSPEAFF
-	-	TRBV21-1	TRBJ2-7	TGTGCCAGCATCAAGCGGGGGGCAGGCTCCTACGAGCAGTACTTC	CASIKRGAGSYEQYF
-	-	TRBV5-1	TRBJ2-3	TGCGCCAGCAGCGGACCCACAGATACGCAGTATTTT	CASSGPTDTQYF
-	-	TRBV2	TRBJ1-5	TGTGCCAGCAGGGTAGATACAGGGTGGAATCAGCCCCAGCATTTT	CASRVDTGWNQPQHF
-	-	TRBV11-1	TRBJ1-2	TGTGCCAGCAGCACCGACGGGACCTATGGCTACACCTTC	CASSTDGTYGYTF
once	-	TRBV5-1	TRBJ2-3	TGCGCCAGTGCTAGCGTTGGCACAGATACGCAGTATTTT	CASASVGTDTQYF
-	TRBD1	TRBV19	TRBJ2-2	TGTGCCAGTCGGGACAGGGGTTCCACCGGGGAGCTGTTTTTT	CASRDRGSTGELFF
once	TRBD1	TRBV18	TRBJ1-4	TGTGCCAGCTCGACGGACAGGGGAGAGGAAAAACTGTTTTTT	CASSTDRGEEKLFF
-	TRBD1	TRBV11-2	TRBJ2-6	TGTGCCAGCAGCTTAGATGGGGACAGGGTGTTGGGGGCCAACGTCCTGACTTTC	CASSLDGDRVLGANVLTF
-	TRBD1	TRBV19	TRBJ1-1	TGTGCCAGTAGGGACAGGCTCACTGAAGCTTTCTTT	CASRDRLTEAFF
-	-	TRBV28	TRBJ2-3	TGTGCCAGCAGTTCCCGACTACCTCCTTACACAGATACGCAGTATTTT	CASSSRLPPYTDTQYF
-	TRBD2	TRBV29-1	TRBJ2-3	TGCAGCGTTGAGAAGTTTAGCGGGAGGCTAGATACGCAGTATTTT	CSVEKFSGRLDTQYF
few	-	TRBV7-9	TRBJ1-2	TGTGCCAGCAGCTTAGCCCAGGGTTATGGCTACACCTTC	CASSLAQGYGYTF
-	-	TRBV28	TRBJ2-1	TGTGCCAGTCAGCGGATCCGCCAGGAGCAGTTCTTC	CASQRIRQEQFF
-	-	TRBV29-1	TRBJ2-3	TGCAGCGTTTGGGCCTATGAGGATACGCAGTATTTT	CSVWAYEDTQYF
-	TRBD1	TRBV6-5	TRBJ2-1	TGTGCCAGCAGGAGACAGGGGGAAAAGAATGAGCAGTTCTTC	CASRRQGEKNEQFF
-	TRBD1	TRBV5-1	TRBJ1-2	TGCGCCAGCAGCTTTGGGCAGGGGGCTGGCTACACCTTC	CASSFGQGAGYTF